The text below deals with one TCR beta chain. The record originates from a study of regulatory T cells in long-lasting Graves disease. Study-level background: For under 3 months, newly diagnosed Graves' patients had been taking antithyroid drugs.

V was pared by 3 bases and J by 1 base, with 6 bases between. Germline values: CDR1 SGHAT, CDR2 FQNNGV. The CDR3 is made up of 14 amino acids. The time point was: newly diagnosed GD, antithyroid drugs for less than 3 months. Extracted PBMC RNA gave rise to the TCR library. TCR beta libraries were built with iRepertoire HTBI primers and Arm-PCR of CDR3 regions. TCRdb re-derived calls from the multiplex PCR reads in MiXCR, one entry per CDR3 protein. The data contain 400,000 to 500,000 distinct CDR3 sequences, about 15% of them seen just once; the ten biggest clones take up roughly 17%. These data are also associated with another study on T cells in Graves' hyperthyroidism and ophthalmopathy. This second report adds: Aged 18 to 65, the patients had hyperthyroidism that was newly diagnosed and had lasted under 2 months. First-round RT-PCR targeting the TCR CDR3 was performed with the HTBI primer set.

The source of this sequence is a young woman with Graves disease. This sequence joins TRBV11-2 and TRBJ1-4; no definite D call. The sample consisted of peripheral blood mononuclear cells (PBMCs), taken at new diagnosis, from a patient treated with antithyroid drugs. The CDR3 protein is CASSFGRTNEKLFF. The CDR3 DNA reads as TGTGCCAGCAGCTTTGGGAGAACTAATGAAAAACTGTTTTTT.